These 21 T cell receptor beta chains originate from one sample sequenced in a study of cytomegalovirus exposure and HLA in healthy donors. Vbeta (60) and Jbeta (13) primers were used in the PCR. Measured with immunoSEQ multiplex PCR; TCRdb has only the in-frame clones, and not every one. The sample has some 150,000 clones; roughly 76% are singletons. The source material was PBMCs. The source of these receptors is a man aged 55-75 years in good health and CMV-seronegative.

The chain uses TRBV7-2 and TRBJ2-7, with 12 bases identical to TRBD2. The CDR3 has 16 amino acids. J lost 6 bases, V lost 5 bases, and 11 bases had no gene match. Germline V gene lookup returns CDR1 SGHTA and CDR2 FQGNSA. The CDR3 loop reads CASSPGLAGYPSEQYF. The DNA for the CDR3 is TGTGCCAGCAGCCCAGGACTAGCGGGGTATCCCAGCGAGCAGTACTTC.

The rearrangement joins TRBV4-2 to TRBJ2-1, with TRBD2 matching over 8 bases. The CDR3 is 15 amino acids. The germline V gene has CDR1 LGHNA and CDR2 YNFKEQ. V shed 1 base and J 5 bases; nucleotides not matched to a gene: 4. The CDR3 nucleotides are TGTGCCAGCAGCCAAGTAGGTAGCGGGGACAATGAGCAGTTCTTC. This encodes CASSQVGSGDNEQFF.

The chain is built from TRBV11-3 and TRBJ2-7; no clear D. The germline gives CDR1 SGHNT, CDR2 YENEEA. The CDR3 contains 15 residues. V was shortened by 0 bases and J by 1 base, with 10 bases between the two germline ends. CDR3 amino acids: CASSLDRPVSYEQYF. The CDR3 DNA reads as TGTGCCAGCAGCTTAGATCGTCCAGTTTCCTACGAGCAGTACTTC.

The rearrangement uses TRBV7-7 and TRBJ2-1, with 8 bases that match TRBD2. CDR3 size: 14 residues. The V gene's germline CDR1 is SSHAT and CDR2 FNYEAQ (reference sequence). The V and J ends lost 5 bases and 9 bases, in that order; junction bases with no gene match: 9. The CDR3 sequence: CASSPGGSRGEQFF. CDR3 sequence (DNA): TGTGCCAGCAGCCCGGGGGGGAGCCGGGGTGAGCAGTTCTTC.

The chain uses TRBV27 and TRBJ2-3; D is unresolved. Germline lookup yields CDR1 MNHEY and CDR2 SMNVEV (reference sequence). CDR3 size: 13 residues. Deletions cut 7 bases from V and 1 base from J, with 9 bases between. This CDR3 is CASIRQGTDTQYF. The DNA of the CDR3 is TGTGCCAGCATACGGCAGGGCACAGATACGCAGTATTTT.

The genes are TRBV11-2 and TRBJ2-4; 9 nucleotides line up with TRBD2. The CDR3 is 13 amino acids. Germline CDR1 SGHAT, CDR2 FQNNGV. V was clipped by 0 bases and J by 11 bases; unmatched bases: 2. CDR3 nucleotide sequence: TGTGCCAGCAGCTTAGAGCGGGGGGGATTTCAGTACTTC. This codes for CASSLERGGFQYF.

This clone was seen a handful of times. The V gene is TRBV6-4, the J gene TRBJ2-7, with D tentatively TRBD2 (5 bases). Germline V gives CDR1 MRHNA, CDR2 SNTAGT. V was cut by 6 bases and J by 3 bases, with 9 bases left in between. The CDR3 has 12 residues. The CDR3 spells CASSGVGYEQYF. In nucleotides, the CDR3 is TGTGCCAGCAGCGGGGTGGGCTACGAGCAGTACTTC.

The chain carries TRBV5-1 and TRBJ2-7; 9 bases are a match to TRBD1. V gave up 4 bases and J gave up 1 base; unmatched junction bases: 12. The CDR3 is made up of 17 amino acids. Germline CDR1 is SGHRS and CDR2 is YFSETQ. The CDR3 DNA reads TGCGCCAGCAGCAGGTCCCGGGACAGGGACGGGTCCTACGAGCAGTACTTC. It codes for CASSRSRDRDGSYEQYF.

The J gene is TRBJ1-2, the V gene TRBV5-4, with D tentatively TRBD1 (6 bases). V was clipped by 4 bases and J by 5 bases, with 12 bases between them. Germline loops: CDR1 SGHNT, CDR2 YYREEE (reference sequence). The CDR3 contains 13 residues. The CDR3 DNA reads TGTGCCAGCAGCCCCCAGACAGGATATGGCTACACCTTC. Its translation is CASSPQTGYGYTF.

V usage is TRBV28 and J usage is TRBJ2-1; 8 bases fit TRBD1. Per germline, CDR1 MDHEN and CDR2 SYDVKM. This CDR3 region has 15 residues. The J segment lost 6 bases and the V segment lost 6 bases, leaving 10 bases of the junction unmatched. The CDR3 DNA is TGTGCCAGCAGGCCTACCGGGACAGGAGGCAATGAGCAGTTCTTC. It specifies CASRPTGTGGNEQFF.

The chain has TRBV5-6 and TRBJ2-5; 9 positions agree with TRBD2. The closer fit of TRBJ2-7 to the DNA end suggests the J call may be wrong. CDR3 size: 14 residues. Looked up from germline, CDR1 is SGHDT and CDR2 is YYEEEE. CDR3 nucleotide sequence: TGTGCCAGCAGCATGGGACTAGCTCGATACGAGCAGTACTTC. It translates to CASSMGLARYEQYF.

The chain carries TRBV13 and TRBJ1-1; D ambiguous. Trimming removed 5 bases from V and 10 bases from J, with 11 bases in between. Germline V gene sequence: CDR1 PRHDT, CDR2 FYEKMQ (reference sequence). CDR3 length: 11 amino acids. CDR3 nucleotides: TGTGCCAGCAGCCAGAGGGAGGGAGCTTTCTTT. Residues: CASSQREGAFF.

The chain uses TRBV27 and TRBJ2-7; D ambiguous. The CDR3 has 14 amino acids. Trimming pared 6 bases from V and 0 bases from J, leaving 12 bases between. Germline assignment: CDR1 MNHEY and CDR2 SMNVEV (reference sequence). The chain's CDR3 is CASSHDSGSYEQYF. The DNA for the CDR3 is TGTGCCAGCAGCCACGACTCCGGCTCCTACGAGCAGTACTTC.

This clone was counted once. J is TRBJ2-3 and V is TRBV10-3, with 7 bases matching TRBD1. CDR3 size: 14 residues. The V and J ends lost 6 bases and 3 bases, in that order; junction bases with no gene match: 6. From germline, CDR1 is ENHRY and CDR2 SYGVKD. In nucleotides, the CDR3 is TGTGCCATCAGCACAGGGGTCTTGACAGATACGCAGTATTTT. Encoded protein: CAISTGVLTDTQYF.

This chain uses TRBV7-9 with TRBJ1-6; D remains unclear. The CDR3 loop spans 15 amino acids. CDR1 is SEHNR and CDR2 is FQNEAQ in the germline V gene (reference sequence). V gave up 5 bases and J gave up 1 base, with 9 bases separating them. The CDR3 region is CASSPDKSYNSPLHF. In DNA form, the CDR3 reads TGTGCCAGCAGCCCCGACAAATCCTATAATTCACCCCTCCACTTT.

CDR3 in DNA: TGTGCCAGCAGCTTAGTTTGGCCCTCCTACGAGCAGTACTTC. It specifies CASSLVWPSYEQYF. The chain links TRBV11-2 to TRBJ2-7; D is ambiguous. Germline V CDR1 and CDR2: SGHAT, FQNNGV. The germline V and J ends were trimmed by 1 base and 0 bases, with 7 bases remaining between them. CDR3 length: 14 amino acids. Using reference TRBV11-2 and TRBJ2-7 for the parts outside the CDR3, the full variable domain is EAGVAQSPRYKIIEKRQSVAFWCNPISGHATLYWYQQILGQGPKLLIQFQNNGVVDDSQLPKDRFSAERLKGVDSTLKIQPAKLEDSAVYLCASSLVWPSYEQYFGPGTRLTVT.

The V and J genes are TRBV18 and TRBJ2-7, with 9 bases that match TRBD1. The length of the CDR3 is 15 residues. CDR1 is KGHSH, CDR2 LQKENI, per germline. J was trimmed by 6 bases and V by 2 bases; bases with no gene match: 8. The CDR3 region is CASSPGTGTSGEQYF. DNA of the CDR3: TGTGCCAGCTCACCAGGGACAGGGACGTCCGGCGAGCAGTACTTC.

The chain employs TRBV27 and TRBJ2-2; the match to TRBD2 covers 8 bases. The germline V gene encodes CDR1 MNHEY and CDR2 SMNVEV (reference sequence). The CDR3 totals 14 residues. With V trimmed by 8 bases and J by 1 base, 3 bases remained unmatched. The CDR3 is CASGSGRNTGELFF. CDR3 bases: TGTGCCAGCGGAAGCGGGAGGAACACCGGGGAGCTGTTTTTT.

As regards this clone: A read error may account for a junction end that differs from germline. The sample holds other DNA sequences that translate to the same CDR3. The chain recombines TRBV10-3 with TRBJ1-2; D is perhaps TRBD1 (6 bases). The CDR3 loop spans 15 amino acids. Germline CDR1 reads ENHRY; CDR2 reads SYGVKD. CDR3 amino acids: CAISESTDRSYGYTF. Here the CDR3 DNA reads TGTGCCATCAGTGAGTCGACTGACAGGTCTTATGGTTACACCTTC.

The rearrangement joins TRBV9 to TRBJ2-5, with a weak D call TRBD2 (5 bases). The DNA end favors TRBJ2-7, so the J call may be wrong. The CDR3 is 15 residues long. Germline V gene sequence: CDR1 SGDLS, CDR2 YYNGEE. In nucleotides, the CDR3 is TGTGCCAGCAGCGTAGCTTTGGACTTTCCCTACGAGCAGTACTTC. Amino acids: CASSVALDFPYEQYF.

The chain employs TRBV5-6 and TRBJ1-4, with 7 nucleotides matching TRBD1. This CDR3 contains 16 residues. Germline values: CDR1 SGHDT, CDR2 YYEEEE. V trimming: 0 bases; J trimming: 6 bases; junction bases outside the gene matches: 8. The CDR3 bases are TGTGCCAGCAGCTTGGTGGGGACAGCACAAGATGAAAAACTGTTTTTT. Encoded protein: CASSLVGTAQDEKLFF.